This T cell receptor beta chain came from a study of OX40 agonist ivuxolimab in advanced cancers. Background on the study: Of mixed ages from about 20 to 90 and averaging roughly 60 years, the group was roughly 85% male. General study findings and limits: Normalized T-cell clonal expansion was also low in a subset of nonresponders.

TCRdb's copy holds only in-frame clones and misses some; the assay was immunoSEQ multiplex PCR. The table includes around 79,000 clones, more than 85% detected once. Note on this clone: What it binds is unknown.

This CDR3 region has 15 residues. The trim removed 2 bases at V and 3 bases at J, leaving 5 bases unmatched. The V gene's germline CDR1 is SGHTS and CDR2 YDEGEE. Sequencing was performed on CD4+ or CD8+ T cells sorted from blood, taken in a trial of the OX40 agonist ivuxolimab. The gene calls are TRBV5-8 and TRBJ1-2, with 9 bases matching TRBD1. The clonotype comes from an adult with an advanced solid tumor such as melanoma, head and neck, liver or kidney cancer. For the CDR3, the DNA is TGTGCCAGCAGCTTCCGGGACAGGGTCTACTATGGCTACACCTTC. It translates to CASSFRDRVYYGYTF.